The text below deals with one T cell receptor beta chain. The data belong to a study of beta chain features in type 1 diabetes. Germline V gives CDR1 SGHDT, CDR2 YYEEEE. The V gene end was trimmed by 4 bases and the J gene end by 5 bases; junction bases not matched to a gene: 6. The CDR3 sequence is 15 residues long. What was sequenced were expressed TCRB transcripts, since all of the isolated RNA had been reverse transcribed. Profiling relied on immunoSEQ multiplex PCR, and the TCRdb table lists in-frame clones only, not all of them. The table has about 140,000 clones, roughly 7.2% seen once. The chain joins TRBV5-6 to TRBJ2-2; 9 bases are a match to TRBD2. The receptor was derived from a woman younger than 45 in good health. The specimen was central memory CD4+ T cells from blood. The CDR3 nucleotides are TGTGCCAGCAGCACCCGCGGGAGGGGGACCGGGGAGCTGTTTTTT. Protein: CASSTRGRGTGELFF.